This T cell receptor (beta chain) was recovered during a study of T cells in Graves' hyperthyroidism and ophthalmopathy. Together with thyroid ultrasound, orbital computed tomography, serum thyroxine and TRAb, clinical symptoms were used for diagnoses. The length of the CDR3 is 17 residues. Germline loops: CDR1 LGHNA, CDR2 YNFKEQ. V was pared by 3 bases and J by 5 bases, with 11 bases of the junction left unmatched. From RNA transcripts, TCR beta CDR3 regions were amplified. The study used the HTBI primer set for a first-round RT-PCR of the TCR CDR3. One entry per CDR3 protein results from TCRdb running MiXCR on the multiplex PCR reads. This sample has around 620,000 distinct CDR3 sequences, with around 14% found just once.

The sequencing sample was made of blood. The sequence was collected from a woman between 18 and 29 years old with Graves' ophthalmopathy. The V call is TRBV4-2, the J call TRBJ2-4, with 9 bases aligning to TRBD1. CDR3 in amino acids: CASSHGTGTGSQNIQYF. The CDR3 bases are TGTGCCAGCAGCCATGGGACGGGGACAGGGTCCCAAAACATTCAGTACTTC.